Below, 5 T cell receptor beta chains from the same sample are listed, as sequenced in a study of T cell responses to AZD1222 COVID-19 vaccine. Using immunoSEQ multiplex PCR, the repertoire was profiled, and TCRdb retains in-frame clones only, with some absent. The sample has 150,000 or so clones, over 80% seen once. This material consisted of peripheral blood, taken 28 days after the second AZD1222 dose. The receptor source for this set is an adult who received the AZD1222 COVID-19 vaccine.

On this clone: The conserved final phenylalanine or tryptophan is absent from the CDR3, which likely points to a read error. The DNA is omitted, as the CDR3 cannot be located on it reliably, and the CDR3 follows TCRdb's listing. V usage is TRBV21-1 and J usage is TRBJ2-7. TRBV21-1 is tagged as a pseudogene. 9 amino acids form the CDR3, both terminal residues included. CDR3 residues: CASSSKGRS.

The chain carries TRBV24-1 and TRBJ2-3, with 7 positions matching TRBD1. Trimming removed 5 bases from V and 10 bases from J; junction bases left unmatched: 14. The length of the CDR3 is 15 residues. Germline assignment: CDR1 KGHDR and CDR2 SFDVKD. The CDR3 region has the DNA TGTGCCACCAGTGGCCCGGGACAGTACGGTCATGCGCAGTATTTT. Protein: CATSGPGQYGHAQYF.

The chain has TRBV6-2 or TRBV6-3 and TRBJ2-1; 11 bases are a match to TRBD2. The germline CDR1 and CDR2 sequences are MNHEY and SVGEGT. The CDR3 sequence is 17 residues long. V shed 0 bases, J shed 8 bases, and the junction held 9 bases outside the gene matches. The CDR3 bases are TGTGCCAGCAGTTACTCGTCTCGACTAGCGGGAAGGGATGAGCAGTTCTTC. This gives the protein CASSYSSRLAGRDEQFF.

V and J are TRBV28 and TRBJ2-3; no firm D call. The CDR3 consists of 12 residues. Germline V gene data show CDR1 as MDHEN and CDR2 as SYDVKM. The V end lost 6 bases, the J end lost 4 bases, and 8 bases lay between the germline ends. DNA of the CDR3: TGTGCCAGCAGATCACTACCAGATACGCAGTATTTT. Its translation: CASRSLPDTQYF. The full variable domain, rest sourced from reference TRBV28 and TRBJ2-3, is DVKVTQSSRYLVKRTGEKVFLECVQDMDHENMFWYRQDPGLGLRLIYFSYDVKMKEKGDIPEGYSVSREKKERFSLILESASTNQTSMYLCASRSLPDTQYFGPGTRLTVL.

V usage is TRBV9 and J usage is TRBJ2-3, with D possibly TRBD1 on 5 matching bases. The CDR3 consists of 13 residues. Trimming pared 7 bases from V and 2 bases from J, leaving 11 bases between. Per the germline V gene, CDR1 is SGDLS and CDR2 is YYNGEE. The CDR3 sequence is CASYLGLTDTQYF. Here the CDR3 DNA reads TGTGCCAGCTACTTGGGGCTCACAGATACGCAGTATTTT.